Sequencing of this T cell receptor beta chain was carried out in a study of beta chain features in type 1 diabetes. Study observations and caveats: Possible PCR preference for shorter templates applied equally to patients and controls. Diminished insertions and augmented deletions at VDJ junctions characterized type 1 diabetes patients. Relative to healthy donors, patients appeared to have naive, central memory and Treg TCRB repertoires that were more similar.

Sequencing targeted expressed TCRB transcripts, as all isolated RNA had been reverse transcribed. This table comes from immunoSEQ multiplex PCR, and its TCRdb copy is limited to in-frame clones, with some not included. Of 860,000 or so clones listed, 15% to 20% are singletons. The CDR3 is made up of 15 amino acids. Germline CDR1 reads SGHTS; CDR2 reads YDEGEE. With 4 bases clipped from V and 9 bases from J, the junction kept 4 bases outside the gene matches. Sorting based on CD45RO/CCR7/CD25/CD127/CD95/CD27 separated CD4+ naive, central memory, regulatory and stem cell-like memory cells. A remark on this clone: Its antigen is undetermined.

Sequenced material: naive CD4+ T cells from blood. This receptor was taken from a woman under 30 in good health. The chain has TRBV5-8 and TRBJ2-1; 16 nucleotides match TRBD2. The CDR3 sequence: CASSQGLAGGSEQFF. The DNA of the CDR3 is TGTGCCAGCAGCCAGGGACTAGCGGGAGGGAGTGAGCAGTTCTTC.